This is a list of T cell receptor beta chains from one sample in a study of T cell repertoires in cytomegalovirus infection. TCRdb redid the calling of the reads with MiXCR, one entry per CDR3 protein. The sample records about 490,000 distinct CDR3 sequences, about 11% being singletons. Sequenced input: PBMCs. Receptor source: a human donor in good health (CMV status not recorded). Some clones in this sample may be carry-over from other donors' samples. Each CDR3 is given with its conserved first and last residue. The D gene is left open where the match is weak. Not every row has a clone size; where given, it reads once, few, many or a size class.

CDR3: CSVGARGTNEKLFF
DNA: TGCAGCGTTGGGGCCAGGGGGACTAATGAAAAACTGTTTTTT
D: TRBD1
size: NA
V: TRBV29-1
J: TRBJ1-4

CDR3: CASSLETGGYTF
DNA: TGTGCCAGCAGCTTAGAGACAGGAGGCTACACCTTC
D: NA
size: many
V: TRBV7-9
J: TRBJ1-2

CDR3: CASSLGSWDTQYF
DNA: TGTGCCAGCAGCCTGGGCAGCTGGGATACGCAGTATTTT
D: NA
size: few
V: TRBV14
J: TRBJ2-3

CDR3: CASSLPGAGANVLTF
DNA: TGTGCCAGCAGCCTTCCTGGGGCCGGGGCCAACGTCCTGACTTTC
D: NA
size: many
V: TRBV7-9
J: TRBJ2-6

CDR3: CASNGGRISQPQHF
DNA: TGTGCCAGTAACGGGGGGCGCATTAGTCAGCCCCAGCATTTT
D: NA
size: few
V: TRBV19
J: TRBJ1-5

CDR3: CASSYRSSGEQFF
DNA: TGTGCCAGCAGTTATCGATCTAGCGGGGAGCAGTTCTTC
D: TRBD2
size: many
V: TRBV12-3/TRBV12-4
J: TRBJ2-1

CDR3: CASTQAGGYTF
DNA: TGTGCCAGCACCCAGGCGGGTGGCTACACCTTC
D: NA
size: NA
V: TRBV7-9
J: TRBJ1-2

CDR3: CATGGRVAKNIQYF
DNA: TGTGCTACAGGGGGCAGGGTTGCCAAAAACATTCAGTACTTC
D: TRBD1
size: NA
V: TRBV6-2/TRBV6-3
J: TRBJ2-4

CDR3: CASSLVGGPNSPLHF
DNA: TGTGCCAGCAGCTTAGTGGGGGGCCCTAATTCACCCCTCCACTTT
D: NA
size: NA
V: TRBV7-2
J: TRBJ1-6

CDR3: CASSALSGGRLDEQFF
DNA: TGTGCCAGCAGCGCCTTGTCCGGCGGGAGGCTGGATGAGCAGTTCTTC
D: TRBD2
size: many
V: TRBV11-3
J: TRBJ2-1

CDR3: CSARNPSGGAAETQYF
DNA: TGCAGTGCTAGAAACCCTAGCGGGGGGGCAGCGGAGACCCAGTACTTC
D: TRBD2
size: many
V: TRBV20-1
J: TRBJ2-5

CDR3: CASRNIGGEKETQYF
DNA: TGTGCCAGCAGGAACATCGGCGGAGAAAAAGAGACCCAGTACTTC
D: NA
size: NA
V: TRBV2
J: TRBJ2-5

CDR3: CASSSFRSYNSPLHF
DNA: TGTGCCAGCAGTTCGTTTCGCTCCTATAATTCACCCCTCCACTTT
D: NA
size: many
V: TRBV6-5
J: TRBJ1-6

CDR3: CASSLAGTSAGSYEQYF
DNA: TGTGCCAGCAGCTTAGCCGGGACTAGCGCGGGCTCCTACGAGCAGTACTTC
D: TRBD2
size: NA
V: TRBV7-8
J: TRBJ2-7

CDR3: CASSSPQGSTYNEQFF
DNA: TGCGCCAGCAGTTCCCCGCAGGGATCTACCTACAATGAGCAGTTCTTC
D: NA
size: many
V: TRBV23-1
J: TRBJ2-1

CDR3: CASSFVHDGYTF
DNA: TGTGCCAGCAGTTTCGTGCATGATGGCTACACCTTC
D: NA
size: many
V: TRBV28
J: TRBJ1-2

CDR3: CASSIVGGRGSNQPQHF
DNA: TGTGCCAGTAGTATAGTTGGGGGGCGCGGCAGCAATCAGCCCCAGCATTTT
D: NA
size: once
V: TRBV19
J: TRBJ1-5

CDR3: CATSDRLQTQYF
DNA: TGTGCCACCAGTGATCGACTTCAGACCCAGTACTTC
D: NA
size: few
V: TRBV24-1
J: TRBJ2-5

CDR3: CASSFGDIGWNTIYF
DNA: TGTGCCAGCAGCTTCGGGGATATTGGATGGAACACCATATATTTT
D: NA
size: many
V: TRBV7-9
J: TRBJ1-3

CDR3: CASRPVTGTHSYEQYF
DNA: TGTGCCAGTAGACCCGTCACCGGGACGCACTCCTACGAGCAGTACTTC
D: NA
size: few
V: TRBV19
J: TRBJ2-7

CDR3: CASSLLSNSPLHF
DNA: TGTGCCAGCAGCTTACTTAGTAATTCACCCCTCCACTTT
D: NA
size: few
V: TRBV7-3
J: TRBJ1-6

CDR3: CSVETRETQYF
DNA: TGCAGCGTTGAGACCAGAGAGACCCAGTACTTC
D: NA
size: few
V: TRBV29-1
J: TRBJ2-5

CDR3: CASSLEDGGFFLYNEQFF
DNA: TGTGCCAGCAGCTTAGAGGATGGAGGGTTCTTCCTTTACAATGAGCAGTTCTTC
D: NA
size: many
V: TRBV7-9
J: TRBJ2-1

CDR3: CASSEEGGLTEAFF
DNA: TGTGCCAGCAGTGAAGAGGGGGGGCTTACTGAAGCTTTCTTT
D: NA
size: many
V: TRBV2
J: TRBJ1-1